Listed here is a single T cell receptor (beta chain). The same CDR3 also results from other DNA sequences found in this sample. While infection was still active, Seattle patients were enrolled and then followed longitudinally. Trimming stripped 6 bases from V and 4 bases from J, with 12 bases between. CDR1 is MDHEN, CDR2 SYDVKM, per germline. CDR3 length: 13 residues. This record belongs to a study of blood T cell repertoires in COVID-19. Study-wide background: Donors in the United States, Italy and Spain gave samples during acute or convalescent COVID-19.

Using immunoSEQ multiplex PCR, the repertoire was profiled, and TCRdb retains in-frame clones only, with some absent. The sample carries some 180,000 clones, about 83% recorded once. The rearrangement links TRBV28 to TRBJ1-2; D is possibly TRBD1 (5 bases). The clonotype was recovered from a woman older than 75 with COVID-19, enrolled during active disease. Sequenced material: peripheral blood. CDR3 protein: CASSLLGGYGYTF. CDR3 coding DNA: TGTGCCAGCAGCCTATTGGGGGGCTATGGCTACACCTTC.